This T cell receptor (beta chain) comes out of a study of CD8 T cells in ankylosing spondylitis. General study findings and limits: Ankylosing spondylitis blood appeared to be characterized by a TCR beta motif of roughly eight highly homologous variants.

About this clonotype: What it binds is unknown.

The authors made TCR beta libraries by quantitative 5'-RACE with molecular barcodes. TCRdb redid the calling of the 5' RACE reads with MiXCR, one entry per CDR3 protein. The sample shows 350,000 to 450,000 distinct CDR3 sequences, approximately 26% of them seen only once. The germline V gene has CDR1 SGHVS and CDR2 FNYEAQ. This CDR3 is 17 amino acids long. V was clipped by 5 bases and J by 4 bases; unmatched bases: 8. The V call is TRBV7-6, the J call TRBJ2-3; TRBD2 aligns across 14 bases. Source material: blood, either unsorted or a sorted T cell fraction (not recorded which). This receptor was taken from a male donor with ankylosing spondylitis. The CDR3 sequence is CASSLGTSGSIADTQYF. Written as DNA, the CDR3 is TGTGCCAGCAGCCTCGGGACTAGCGGGAGTATTGCAGATACGCAGTATTTT.